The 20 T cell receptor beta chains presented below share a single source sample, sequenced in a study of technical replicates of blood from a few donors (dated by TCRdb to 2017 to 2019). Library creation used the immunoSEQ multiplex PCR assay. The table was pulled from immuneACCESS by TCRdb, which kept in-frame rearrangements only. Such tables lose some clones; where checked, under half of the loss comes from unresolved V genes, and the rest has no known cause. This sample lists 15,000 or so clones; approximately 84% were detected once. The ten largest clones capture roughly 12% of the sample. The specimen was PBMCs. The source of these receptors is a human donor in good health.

The CDR3: CASSSRGLAKETQYF. The CDR3 nucleotides are TGTGCCAGCAGCTCGAGGGGACTAGCTAAGGAGACCCAGTACTTC. The chain recombines TRBV7-6 with TRBJ2-5; TRBD2 matches 9 bases. Looked up from germline, CDR1 is SGHVS and CDR2 is FNYEAQ. V dropped 4 bases and J dropped 5; count of bases not matched to a gene: 8. The CDR3 is 15 amino acids.

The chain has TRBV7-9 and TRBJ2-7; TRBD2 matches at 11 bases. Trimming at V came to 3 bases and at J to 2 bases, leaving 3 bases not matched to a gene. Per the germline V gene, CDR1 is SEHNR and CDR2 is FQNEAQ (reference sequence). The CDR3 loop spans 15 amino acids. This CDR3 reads CASSFGLAGTYEQYF. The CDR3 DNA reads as TGTGCCAGCAGCTTCGGACTAGCGGGCACCTACGAGCAGTACTTC.

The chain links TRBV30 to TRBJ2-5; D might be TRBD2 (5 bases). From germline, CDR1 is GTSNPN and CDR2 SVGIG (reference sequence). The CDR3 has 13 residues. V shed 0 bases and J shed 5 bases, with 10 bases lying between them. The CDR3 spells CAWSVGRRETQYF. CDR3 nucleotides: TGTGCCTGGAGTGTGGGGAGAAGGGAGACCCAGTACTTC.

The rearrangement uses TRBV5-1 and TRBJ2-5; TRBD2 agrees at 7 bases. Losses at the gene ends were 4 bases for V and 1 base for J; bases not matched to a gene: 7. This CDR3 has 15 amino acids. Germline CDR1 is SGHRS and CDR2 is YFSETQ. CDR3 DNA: TGCGCCAGCAGCGCATCAACTAGCGTCCAAGAGACCCAGTACTTC. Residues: CASSASTSVQETQYF.

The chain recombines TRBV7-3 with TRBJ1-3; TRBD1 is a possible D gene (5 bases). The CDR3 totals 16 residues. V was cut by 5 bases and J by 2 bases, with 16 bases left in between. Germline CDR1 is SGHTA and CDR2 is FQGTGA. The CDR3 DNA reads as TGTGCCAGCAGCCAGGGTGGACCCGGGCCTGGAAACACCATATATTTT. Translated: CASSQGGPGPGNTIYF.

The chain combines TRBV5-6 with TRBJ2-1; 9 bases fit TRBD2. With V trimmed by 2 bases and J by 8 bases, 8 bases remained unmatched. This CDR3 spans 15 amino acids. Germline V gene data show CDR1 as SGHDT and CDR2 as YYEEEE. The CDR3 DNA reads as TGTGCCAGCAGCTTCTTTAGCGGGAGTCAGGATGAGCAGTTCTTC. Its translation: CASSFFSGSQDEQFF.

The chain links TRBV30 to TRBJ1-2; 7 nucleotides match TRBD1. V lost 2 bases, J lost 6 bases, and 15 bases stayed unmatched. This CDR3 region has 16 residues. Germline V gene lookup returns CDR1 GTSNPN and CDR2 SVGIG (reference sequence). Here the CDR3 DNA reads TGTGCCTGGAGTTCGACCTGGACAGGAAGAGGGAATGGCTACACCTTC. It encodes CAWSSTWTGRGNGYTF. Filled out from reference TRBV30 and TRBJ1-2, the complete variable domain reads SQTIHQWPATLVQPVGSPLSLECTVEGTSNPNLYWYRQAAGRGLQLLFYSVGIGQISSEVPQNLSASRPQDRQFILSSKKLLLSDSGFYLCAWSSTWTGRGNGYTFGSGTRLTVV.

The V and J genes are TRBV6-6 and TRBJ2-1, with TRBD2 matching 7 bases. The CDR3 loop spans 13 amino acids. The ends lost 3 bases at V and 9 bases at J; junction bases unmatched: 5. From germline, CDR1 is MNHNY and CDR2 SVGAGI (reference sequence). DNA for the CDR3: TGTGCCAGCAGTTATATGGGGAGGGGTGAGCAGTTCTTC. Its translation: CASSYMGRGEQFF.

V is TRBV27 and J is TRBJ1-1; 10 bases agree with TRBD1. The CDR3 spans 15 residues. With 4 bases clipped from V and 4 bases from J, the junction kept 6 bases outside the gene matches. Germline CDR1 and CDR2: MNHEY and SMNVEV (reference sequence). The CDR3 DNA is TGTGCCAGCAGTTCGCCGGGACAGGGGACCACTGAAGCTTTCTTT. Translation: CASSSPGQGTTEAFF.

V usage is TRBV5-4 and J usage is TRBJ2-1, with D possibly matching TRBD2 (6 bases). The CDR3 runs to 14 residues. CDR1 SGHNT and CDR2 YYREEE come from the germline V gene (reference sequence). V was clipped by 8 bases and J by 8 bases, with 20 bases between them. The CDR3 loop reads CASTEGLANDEQFF. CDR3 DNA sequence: TGTGCCAGTACCGAGGGGCTAGCGAACGATGAGCAGTTCTTC.

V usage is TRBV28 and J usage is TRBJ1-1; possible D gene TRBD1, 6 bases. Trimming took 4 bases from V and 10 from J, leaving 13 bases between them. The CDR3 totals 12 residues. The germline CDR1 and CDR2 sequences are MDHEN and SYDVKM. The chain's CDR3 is CASSWDKKAAFF. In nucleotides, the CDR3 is TGTGCCAGCAGTTGGGACAAAAAGGCAGCTTTCTTT.

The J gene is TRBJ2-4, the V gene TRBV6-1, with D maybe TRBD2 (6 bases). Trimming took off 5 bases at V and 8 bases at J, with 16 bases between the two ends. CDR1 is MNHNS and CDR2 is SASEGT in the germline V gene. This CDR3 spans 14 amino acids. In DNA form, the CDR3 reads TGTGCCAGCAGTCACTTGGCGGGGAAAGACATTCAGTACTTC. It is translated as CASSHLAGKDIQYF.

CDR3 sequence reads: CASSEPGGPQHF. In DNA form, the CDR3 reads TGCGCCAGCAGTGAACCGGGGGGGCCCCAGCATTTT. The chain recombines TRBV10-1 with TRBJ1-5; tentative D call: TRBD1 (5 bases). The V and J ends lost 3 bases and 9 bases respectively, with 9 bases between them. The CDR3 is made up of 12 amino acids. Germline CDR1 reads WNHNN; CDR2 reads SYGVQD (reference sequence).

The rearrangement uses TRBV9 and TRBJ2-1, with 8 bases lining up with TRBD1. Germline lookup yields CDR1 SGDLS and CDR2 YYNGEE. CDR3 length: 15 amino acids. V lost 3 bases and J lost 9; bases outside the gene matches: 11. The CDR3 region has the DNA TGTGCCAGCAGCGGACGACAGGGGCAACTCGGTGAGCAGTTCTTC. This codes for CASSGRQGQLGEQFF.

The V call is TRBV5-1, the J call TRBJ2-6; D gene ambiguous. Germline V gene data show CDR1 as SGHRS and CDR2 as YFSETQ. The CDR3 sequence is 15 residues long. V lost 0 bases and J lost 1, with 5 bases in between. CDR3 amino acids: CASSLDLSGANVLTF. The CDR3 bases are TGCGCCAGCAGCTTGGATCTATCTGGGGCCAACGTCCTGACTTTC.

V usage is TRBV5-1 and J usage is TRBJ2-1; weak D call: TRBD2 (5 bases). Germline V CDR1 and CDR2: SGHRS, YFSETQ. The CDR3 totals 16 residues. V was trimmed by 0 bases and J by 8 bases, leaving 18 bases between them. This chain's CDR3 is CASSLGNVGANDEQFF. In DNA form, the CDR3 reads TGCGCCAGCAGCTTGGGCAACGTGGGAGCGAACGATGAGCAGTTCTTC.

The CDR3: CASSRRGREETQYF. For the CDR3, the DNA is TGCGCCAGCAGCCGCAGGGGGCGGGAAGAGACCCAGTACTTC. This chain connects TRBV5-1 to TRBJ2-5; 8 bases align to TRBD1. Germline V lookup: CDR1 SGHRS, CDR2 YFSETQ. The CDR3 contains 14 residues. After removal of 4 bases from V and 3 bases from J, the junction contained 5 bases not matched to a gene.

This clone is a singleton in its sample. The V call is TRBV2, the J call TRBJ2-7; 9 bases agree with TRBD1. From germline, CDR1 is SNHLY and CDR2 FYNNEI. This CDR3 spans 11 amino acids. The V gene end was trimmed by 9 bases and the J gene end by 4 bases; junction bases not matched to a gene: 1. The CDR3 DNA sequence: TGTGCCAGTGGACAGGGGTACGAGCAGTACTTC. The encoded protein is CASGQGYEQYF.

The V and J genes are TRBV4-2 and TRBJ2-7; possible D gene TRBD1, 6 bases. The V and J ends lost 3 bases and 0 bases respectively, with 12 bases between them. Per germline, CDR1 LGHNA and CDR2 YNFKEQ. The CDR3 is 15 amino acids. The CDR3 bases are TGTGCCAGCAGCCAGGGACAATCTGGCTCCTACGAGCAGTACTTC. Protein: CASSQGQSGSYEQYF.

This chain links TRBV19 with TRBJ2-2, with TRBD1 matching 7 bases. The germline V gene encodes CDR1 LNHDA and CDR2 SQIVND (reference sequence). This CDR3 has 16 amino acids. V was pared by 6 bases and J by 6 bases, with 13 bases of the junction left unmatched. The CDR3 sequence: CASRPRQGVGAGELFF. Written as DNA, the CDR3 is TGTGCCAGTAGACCCCGGCAGGGGGTAGGAGCCGGGGAGCTGTTTTTT. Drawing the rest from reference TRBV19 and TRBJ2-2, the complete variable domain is DGGITQSPKYLFRKEGQNVTLSCEQNLNHDAMYWYRQDPGQGLRLIYYSQIVNDFQKGDIAEGYSVSREKKESFPLTVTSAQKNPTAFYLCASRPRQGVGAGELFFGEGSRLTVL.